Listed below are T cell receptor beta chains from one sample, sequenced in a study of T cell repertoires in cytomegalovirus infection. Via MiXCR, TCRdb re-called the reads, giving one row per CDR3 protein. Of around 900,000 distinct CDR3 sequences listed, about a third were seen once; the top ten hold around an eighth. Their recognized antigens are unknown. The sample in question was cultured CD8+ T cells from PBMCs, obtained from culture after CMV antigen stimulation. These receptors were obtained from a human donor in good health (CMV status not recorded). Some clones in this sample may be carry-over from other donors' samples. CDR3s include the opening cysteine and the closing phenylalanine or tryptophan. The order of the fields is CDR3 protein, CDR3 DNA, J gene, V gene, D gene, clone size. The D gene is left open where the match is weak. Part of the rows lack a size; the others show once, few, many or a class for expanded clones.

CDR3 protein: CASSLSGDSFYEQYF; CDR3 DNA: TGTGCCAGCAGCTTATCAGGGGATTCTTTCTACGAGCAGTACTTC; J gene: TRBJ2-7; V gene: TRBV7-6; D gene: -; clone size: few
CDR3 protein: CASSDGLGGETQYF; CDR3 DNA: TGTGCCAGCAGTGACGGACTAGGTGGAGAGACCCAGTACTTC; J gene: TRBJ2-5; V gene: TRBV2; D gene: TRBD2; clone size: -
CDR3 protein: CASSGTFSNQPQHF; CDR3 DNA: TGTGCCAGCAGTGGGACATTTAGCAATCAGCCCCAGCATTTT; J gene: TRBJ1-5; V gene: TRBV27; D gene: -; clone size: few
CDR3 protein: CASTGTGAYNEQFF; CDR3 DNA: TGTGCCAGCACCGGGACAGGGGCCTACAATGAGCAGTTCTTC; J gene: TRBJ2-1; V gene: TRBV27; D gene: TRBD1; clone size: -
CDR3 protein: CASSPRPGLAEYNEQFF; CDR3 DNA: TGTGCCAGCAGCCCTAGACCGGGACTAGCGGAGTACAATGAGCAGTTCTTC; J gene: TRBJ2-1; V gene: TRBV7-6; D gene: TRBD2; clone size: -
CDR3 protein: CASPERADSYNEQFF; CDR3 DNA: TGTGCCAGCCCTGAACGGGCGGATTCCTACAATGAGCAGTTCTTC; J gene: TRBJ2-1; V gene: TRBV2; D gene: -; clone size: once
CDR3 protein: CASSIVSGGTDTQYF; CDR3 DNA: TGTGCCAGTAGTATAGTTTCCGGAGGGACAGATACGCAGTATTTT; J gene: TRBJ2-3; V gene: TRBV19; D gene: -; clone size: -
CDR3 protein: CAISESAGWDTQYF; CDR3 DNA: TGTGCCATCAGTGAATCAGCGGGGTGGGATACGCAGTATTTT; J gene: TRBJ2-3; V gene: TRBV10-3; D gene: TRBD2; clone size: -
CDR3 protein: CASPGRRSETQYF; CDR3 DNA: TGTGCCAGCCCGGGACGGAGATCGGAGACCCAGTACTTC; J gene: TRBJ2-5; V gene: TRBV2; D gene: -; clone size: -
CDR3 protein: CASSLGGRFKQPQHF; CDR3 DNA: TGTGCCAGCAGTTTAGGCGGCAGGTTTAAACAGCCCCAGCATTTT; J gene: TRBJ1-5; V gene: TRBV12-3/TRBV12-4; D gene: -; clone size: many
CDR3 protein: CASSWENPLSNEQFF; CDR3 DNA: TGTGCCAGCAGTTGGGAGAACCCCCTATCCAATGAGCAGTTCTTC; J gene: TRBJ2-1; V gene: TRBV6-2/TRBV6-3; D gene: -; clone size: few
CDR3 protein: CSAARLAEYTDTQYF; CDR3 DNA: TGCAGTGCTGCCAGACTAGCGGAGTACACAGATACGCAGTATTTT; J gene: TRBJ2-3; V gene: TRBV20-1; D gene: TRBD2; clone size: -
CDR3 protein: CASSYQGQPQHF; CDR3 DNA: TGTGCCAGCAGCTATCAGGGTCAGCCCCAGCATTTT; J gene: TRBJ1-5; V gene: TRBV11-2; D gene: -; clone size: -
CDR3 protein: CASSWERLNEQFF; CDR3 DNA: TGTGCCAGCAGCTGGGAACGGTTGAATGAGCAGTTCTTC; J gene: TRBJ2-1; V gene: TRBV7-9; D gene: -; clone size: few
CDR3 protein: CASSLGDGGFRGYTF; CDR3 DNA: TGTGCCAGCAGCTTAGGGGACGGTGGATTCCGTGGCTACACCTTC; J gene: TRBJ1-2; V gene: TRBV7-9; D gene: -; clone size: many
CDR3 protein: CATSTFTRVHEQYF; CDR3 DNA: TGTGCCACCAGCACCTTCACGAGGGTCCACGAGCAGTACTTC; J gene: TRBJ2-7; V gene: TRBV15; D gene: -; clone size: -